These 25 T cell receptor beta chains share one sample of origin, sequenced in a study of a mutant IDH1 vaccine in newly diagnosed glioma. What these receptors recognize is not known. Measured with immunoSEQ multiplex PCR; TCRdb has only the in-frame clones, and not every one. The table shows 56,000 or so clones, with roughly 72% occurring only once. Time point given: week 47, end of study. Vaccinated patients received 300 ug of mutant IDH1 20-mer peptide per dose, with topical imiquimod. The source was PBMCs, collected from a glioma patient whose treatment included an IDH1 peptide vaccine. The receptors stem from a woman aged 40 to 50 with glioma. Some clones in this sample may be carry-over from other donors' samples.

The rearrangement uses TRBV10-3 and TRBJ2-7, with TRBD1 as a possible D gene (6 bases). This CDR3 contains 14 residues. In germline, CDR1 is ENHRY, CDR2 SYGVKD. Deletions cut 0 bases from V and 6 bases from J, with 12 bases between. The CDR3 spells CAISESKGVPEQYF. The CDR3, as DNA: TGTGCCATCAGTGAGTCGAAGGGGGTCCCCGAGCAGTACTTC.

Written as DNA, the CDR3 is TGCAGCGTTGAGAGCACAGATACGCAGTATTTT. Encoded protein: CSVESTDTQYF. The chain carries TRBV29-1 and TRBJ2-3, with D uncertain. Germline V gives CDR1 SQVTM, CDR2 ANQGSEA. The V gene lost 3 bases and the J gene lost 0 bases, with 1 base spanning the gap. There are 11 residues in the CDR3.

The table lists this clone with a few counts. The chain has TRBV5-1 and TRBJ1-6, with D hard to call. CDR1 SGHRS and CDR2 YFSETQ come from the germline V gene. The V end lost 1 base, the J end lost 0 bases, and 5 bases lay between the germline ends. The CDR3 length is 15 residues. In DNA form, the CDR3 reads TGCGCCAGCAGCTTGACGCTCTCCTATAATTCACCCCTCCACTTT. It codes for CASSLTLSYNSPLHF. The full variable domain, in which reference TRBV5-1 and TRBJ1-6 provide the parts outside the CDR3, is KAGVTQTPRYLIKTRGQQVTLSCSPISGHRSVSWYQQTPGQGLQFLFEYFSETQRNKGNFPGRFSGRQFSNSRSEMNVSTLELGDSALYLCASSLTLSYNSPLHFGNGTRLTVT.

This rearrangement joins TRBV25-1 to TRBJ1-6, with TRBD1 as a possible D gene (5 bases). In germline, CDR1 is MGHDK, CDR2 SYGVNS. The CDR3 contains 13 residues. V was cut by 5 bases and J by 10 bases, with 12 bases left in between. The CDR3 DNA reads TGTGCCAGCAGTCAAGGGGACCTATCACCCCTCCACTTT. Translated, it gives CASSQGDLSPLHF.

This sequence joins TRBV19 and TRBJ2-2; D perhaps matches TRBD2 (7 bases). Germline assignment: CDR1 LNHDA and CDR2 SQIVND (reference sequence). This CDR3 comprises 14 residues. Trimming left V 5 bases short and J 5 bases short, with 12 bases between. The CDR3 DNA follows: TGTGCCAGTAGTCCGAGGGGGGGAACCGGGGAGCTGTTTTTT. This gives the protein CASSPRGGTGELFF. The full variable domain, with the rest looked up from reference TRBV19 and TRBJ2-2, is DGGITQSPKYLFRKEGQNVTLSCEQNLNHDAMYWYRQDPGQGLRLIYYSQIVNDFQKGDIAEGYSVSREKKESFPLTVTSAQKNPTAFYLCASSPRGGTGELFFGEGSRLTVL.

V usage is TRBV7-2 and J usage is TRBJ2-7; TRBD2 might be the D (5 bases). The CDR3 totals 14 residues. Germline loops: CDR1 SGHTA, CDR2 FQGNSA. The ends were cut back, 1 base at V and 5 bases at J, with 12 bases in the middle. Here the CDR3 reads CASSLVGNQDEQYF. The CDR3 DNA reads TGTGCCAGCAGCTTAGTCGGGAACCAGGACGAGCAGTACTTC.

This clone has just a few counts. The chain employs TRBV10-3 and TRBJ2-2; 9 bases fit TRBD2. This CDR3 is 19 amino acids long. Trimming took 0 bases from V and 4 from J; bases not matched to a gene: 12. Germline V gene sequence: CDR1 ENHRY, CDR2 SYGVKD. The CDR3 here is CAISESSSGAIWGTGELFF. The CDR3 nucleotides are TGTGCCATCAGTGAGTCCTCTAGCGGGGCTATTTGGGGCACCGGGGAGCTGTTTTTT.

In DNA, the CDR3 is TGCGCCAGCAGCCAAAGGGACGGTTCCTACAATGAGCAGTTCTTC. Protein sequence: CASSQRDGSYNEQFF. The rearrangement joins TRBV4-1 to TRBJ2-1, with D possibly called TRBD1 or TRBD2 (5 bases each). Trimming shortened V by 2 bases and J by 1 base, and 9 bases separated the two germline ends. Germline CDR1 and CDR2: MGHRA and YSYEKL. The CDR3 extends over 15 amino acids.

A note on this clone: An end of the junction does not agree with germline; a read error may underlie this. The V and J genes are TRBV30 and TRBJ2-1; D is possibly TRBD2 (6 bases). CDR1 and CDR2 (germline): GTSNPN, SVGIG (reference sequence). CDR3 size: 11 residues. In DNA, the CDR3 is TGTGCCTGGCGTGTCGGCGGACTACAGTTCTTC. It yields the protein CAWRVGGLQFF.

This sequence joins TRBV11-3 and TRBJ2-2, with 7 bases that match TRBD1. The CDR3 runs to 15 residues. Germline assignment: CDR1 SGHNT and CDR2 YENEEA. The junction had 8 bases not matched to a gene; V was cut back by 4 bases and J by 6 bases. The CDR3 loop reads CASSSDREWPGELFF. CDR3 nucleotide sequence: TGTGCCAGCAGCTCAGACAGGGAATGGCCCGGGGAGCTGTTTTTT.

The chain recombines TRBV2 with TRBJ2-7, with D possibly TRBD2 on 6 matching bases. The CDR3 loop spans 14 amino acids. In germline, CDR1 is SNHLY, CDR2 FYNNEI. V was clipped by 0 bases and J by 7 bases, with 13 bases between them. The CDR3: CASSEAEGQTEQYF. The CDR3 region has the DNA TGTGCCAGCAGTGAAGCGGAGGGCCAGACAGAGCAGTACTTC.

In regard to this clone: At one end the junction does not follow the germline gene, possibly because of a read error. This chain connects TRBV18 to TRBJ1-4; D possibly corresponds to TRBD1 (6 bases). The germline CDR1 and CDR2 sequences are KGHSH and LQKENI. The CDR3 runs to 15 residues. The CDR3 nucleotides are TGTGCCAGCTCACCACTACACAGGGAGGGTGAAAAACTGGTTTTT. Amino acid sequence: CASSPLHREGEKLVF. The variable domain in full, with the rest retrieved from reference TRBV18 and TRBJ1-4, is NAGVMQNPRHLVRRRGQEARLRCSPMKGHSHVYWYRQLPEEGLKFMVYLQKENIIDESGMPKERFSAEFPKEGPSILRIQQVVRGDSAAYFCASSPLHREGEKLVFGSGTQLSVL.

V is TRBV5-4 and J is TRBJ2-7; either TRBD1 or TRBD2 may fit D (5 bases each). The CDR3 is 13 amino acids. Trimming cost V 4 bases and J 3 bases, with 11 bases left between them. The germline V gene has CDR1 SGHNT and CDR2 YYREEE (reference sequence). This CDR3 is CASSPGPDYEQYF. The CDR3 DNA reads TGTGCCAGCAGCCCGGGACCGGACTACGAGCAGTACTTC.

The genes are TRBV29-1 and TRBJ2-7; 7 bases agree with TRBD1. V lost 2 bases, J lost 2 bases, and 12 bases stayed unmatched. Per the germline V gene, CDR1 is SQVTM and CDR2 is ANQGSEA. This CDR3 region has 16 residues. The CDR3 DNA is TGCAGCGTTGAAACAGGAACAGGGGACCTACCCTACGAGCAGTACTTC. This sequence encodes CSVETGTGDLPYEQYF.

This chain joins TRBV27 and TRBJ1-2; 11 nucleotides align to TRBD1. The CDR3 is made up of 16 amino acids. V lost 0 bases, J lost 5 bases, and 5 bases stayed unmatched. The germline gives CDR1 MNHEY, CDR2 SMNVEV (reference sequence). For the CDR3, the DNA is TGTGCCAGCAGTTTATCGGGGACAGGGGGTTGGTATGGCTACACCTTC. Protein: CASSLSGTGGWYGYTF.

The chain couples TRBV6-6 to TRBJ2-1, with a weak D call TRBD1 (6 bases). CDR3 length: 11 amino acids. Trimming pared 6 bases from V and 10 bases from J, leaving 10 bases between. The germline gives CDR1 MNHNY, CDR2 SVGAGI (reference sequence). CDR3 amino acids: CASSPGTEQFF. The CDR3 region has the DNA TGTGCCAGCAGCCCCGGGACAGAGCAGTTCTTC.

The V gene is TRBV29-1, the J gene TRBJ1-1, with TRBD1 matching 9 bases. The CDR3 runs 11 residues. Germline V gives CDR1 SQVTM, CDR2 ANQGSEA. In nucleotides, the CDR3 is TGCAGTGATACAGGGGGCGCTGAAGCTTTCTTT. The encoded protein is CSDTGGAEAFF.

The genes are TRBV13 and TRBJ1-2, with 8 bases that match TRBD1. This CDR3 is built from 13 residues. Germline CDR1 reads PRHDT; CDR2 reads FYEKMQ (reference sequence). V shed 3 bases, J shed 3 bases, and the junction held 0 bases outside the gene matches. The CDR3 DNA is TGTGCCAGCAGCTTGACAGGGGACTATGGCTACACCTTC. Protein sequence: CASSLTGDYGYTF.

The chain couples TRBV6-6 to TRBJ1-3; 11 bases line up with TRBD1. J gave up 7 bases and V 6 bases, and 5 bases lay outside the gene matches. The CDR3 sequence is 14 residues long. The germline gives CDR1 MNHNY, CDR2 SVGAGI (reference sequence). The CDR3 is CASSPGTGGNTIYF. DNA of the CDR3: TGTGCCAGCAGCCCCGGGACAGGGGGGAACACCATATATTTT.

The J gene is TRBJ2-1, the V gene TRBV6-5; 9 nucleotides match TRBD2. CDR1 MNHEY and CDR2 SVGAGI come from the germline V gene. The CDR3 sequence is 15 residues long. The junction had 9 bases not matched to a gene; V was cut back by 6 bases and J by 6 bases. The CDR3 bases are TGTGCCAGCAGGCCAGCGGGGGGCCAGGGCAATGAGCAGTTCTTC. It is translated as CASRPAGGQGNEQFF.

V is TRBV29-1 and J is TRBJ1-1, with a tentative D call TRBD1 (5 bases). The CDR3 is 10 amino acids. Germline V lookup: CDR1 SQVTM, CDR2 ANQGSEA. The germline V and J ends were trimmed by 7 bases and 11 bases, with 14 bases remaining between them. CDR3 sequence (DNA): TGCAGCGCTGGTGGAGGGGCGGCTTTCTTT. It translates to CSAGGGAAFF.

This chain uses TRBV29-1 with TRBJ2-2, with TRBD1 matching over 9 bases. With 7 bases clipped from V and 2 bases from J, the junction kept 5 bases outside the gene matches. CDR1 is SQVTM, CDR2 ANQGSEA, per germline. This CDR3 is 14 amino acids long. The CDR3 coding sequence is TGCAGCGGACTGGGACAGGGTAACACCGGGGAGCTGTTTTTT. Translated: CSGLGQGNTGELFF.

The V gene is TRBV30, the J gene TRBJ2-7; 7 nucleotides align to TRBD1. CDR1 and CDR2 from the germline V gene are GTSNPN and SVGIG (reference sequence). The trim removed 7 bases at V and 2 bases at J, leaving 5 bases unmatched. CDR3 size: 12 residues. The CDR3 spells CASRDRAYEQYF. CDR3 nucleotides: TGTGCCTCCCGGGACAGAGCCTACGAGCAGTACTTC.

This chain uses TRBV6-5 with TRBJ1-1; the D is unclear. The V and J ends lost 4 bases and 11 bases respectively, with 11 bases between them. CDR1 is MNHEY and CDR2 is SVGAGI in the germline V gene. CDR3 length: 11 residues. This chain's CDR3 is CASSSITGAFF. The CDR3 DNA reads as TGTGCCAGCAGTTCCATTACGGGGGCTTTCTTT.

This clone was seen only a few times. V usage is TRBV5-1 and J usage is TRBJ1-4; 9 nucleotides agree with TRBD1. The CDR3 runs to 15 residues. The germline gives CDR1 SGHRS, CDR2 YFSETQ. Germline trimming cut 2 bases from V and 10 bases from J; bases unmatched to any gene: 9. The CDR3 region has the DNA TGCGCCAGCAGCTTAGGGGGGACAGGGCAGGGAAAACTGTTTTTT. Translating it yields CASSLGGTGQGKLFF.